This T cell receptor beta chain was identified during a study of human T cells and chemical hapten exposure. Study summary: Each patient's scalp received weekly diphenylcyclopropenone throughout the approximately 23-week study. Largely, small differences in pooled library volume made per-sample TCR yields vary. Notes on the study in general: The donors suffered from alopecia, so their immune response may not match that of healthy people.

TCRdb recomputed calls from the RACE reads with MiXCR, one row per CDR3 protein. The sample includes 40,000 or so distinct CDR3 sequences, more than 9% of them seen just once. Noted time point: patch test 2, 6 weeks after DPC sensitization. This sample's treatment: therapeutic diphenylcyclopropenone sensitization with weekly scalp DPC. Whole blood, unfractionated, served as the material for total RNA extraction. Of note for this clonotype: Its target is unknown.

The germline CDR1 and CDR2 sequences are MDHEN and SYDVKM. CDR3 length: 13 residues. Trimming pared 7 bases from V and 4 bases from J, leaving 10 bases between. The TCR was taken from a woman aged 30 to 39 with alopecia areata. Some clones in this sample may be carry-over from other donors' samples. Sequenced here: whole blood, sampled in connection with sensitization to the hapten diphenylcyclopropenone (DPC). This chain joins TRBV28 and TRBJ2-2; TRBD2 is a possible D gene (5 bases). CDR3 sequence (DNA): TGTGCCAGCATACGTGGGAGCACCGGGGAGCTGTTTTTT. Protein: CASIRGSTGELFF. The full variable domain, completed using reference TRBV28 and TRBJ2-2, is DVKVTQSSRYLVKRTGEKVFLECVQDMDHENMFWYRQDPGLGLRLIYFSYDVKMKEKGDIPEGYSVSREKKERFSLILESASTNQTSMYLCASIRGSTGELFFGEGSRLTVL.